The rows below give T cell receptor beta chains drawn from one sample of a study of cytomegalovirus exposure and HLA in healthy donors. Some clones are missing from TCRdb's copy, which holds only in-frame ones; the method was immunoSEQ multiplex PCR. The profile shows about 180,000 clones, around 84% of them singletons. The sequenced sample was PBMCs. Receptors were obtained from a girl aged 2 to 10 in good health and CMV-seropositive. Each CDR3 is given with its conserved first and last residue. D genes are given only for firm matches. For some rows the clone size is stated as once, few or many, or as a class when expanded; others skip it.

>-|-|TRBV7-9|TRBJ1-2
TGTGCCAGCAGCTTATCGGTAAACTATGGCTACACCTTC
CASSLSVNYGYTF
>-|-|TRBV14|TRBJ1-3
TGTGCCAGCAGCCGAAATAGTATCTCTGGAAACACCATATATTTT
CASSRNSISGNTIYF
>-|-|TRBV2|TRBJ1-3
TGTGCCAGCAGTGTAGACAGTCGTTCTGGAAACACCATATATTTT
CASSVDSRSGNTIYF
>-|-|TRBV25-1|TRBJ1-2
TGTGCCAGCAGTGACGGCTATGGCTACACCTTC
CASSDGYGYTF
>few|-|TRBV12-1|TRBJ1-5
-
CASSFVSGLWGRGNQPQHF
>-|-|TRBV9|TRBJ1-1
TGTGCCAGCAGCCCCCGGGGTCAGATTGAAGCTTTCTTT
CASSPRGQIEAFF
>-|TRBD2|TRBV11-2|TRBJ2-1
TGTGCCAGCAGCTTAGGGGCTAGCGGATTACCGGGCCGTGAGCAGTTCTTC
CASSLGASGLPGREQFF
>-|TRBD2|TRBV30|TRBJ2-3
TGTGCCTGGAGTGTGGCTAGCGGGGCTACAGATACGCAGTATTTT
CAWSVASGATDTQYF
>-|-|TRBV5-1|TRBJ1-3
TGCGCCAGCAGCTCCGAAACCGGACTTAGACGGGGAAACACCATATATTTT
CASSSETGLRRGNTIYF
>few|-|TRBV6-4|TRBJ1-4
TGTGCCAGCAGTGAGTACAGGGAACGTGAAAAACTGTTTTTT
CASSEYREREKLFF
>once|-|TRBV25-1|TRBJ1-1
TGTGCCAGCAGTGAATATCGATCAGGTGGGGAAGCTTTCTTT
CASSEYRSGGEAFF
>-|-|TRBV11-3|TRBJ1-3
TGTGCCAGCAGCTTAGGTTGCGGGGGGCTAGCTGGAAACACCATATATTTT
CASSLGCGGLAGNTIYF
>-|TRBD1|TRBV7-3|TRBJ2-3
TGTGCCAGCAGCTCTGTAGGGACAGGGAAAGGAGATACGCAGTATTTT
CASSSVGTGKGDTQYF
>once|TRBD2|TRBV4-2|TRBJ2-5
TGTGCCAGCAGCCAAGTCGCTAGCGGGGGTAGGTGGACAGAGACCCAGTACTTC
CASSQVASGGRWTETQYF